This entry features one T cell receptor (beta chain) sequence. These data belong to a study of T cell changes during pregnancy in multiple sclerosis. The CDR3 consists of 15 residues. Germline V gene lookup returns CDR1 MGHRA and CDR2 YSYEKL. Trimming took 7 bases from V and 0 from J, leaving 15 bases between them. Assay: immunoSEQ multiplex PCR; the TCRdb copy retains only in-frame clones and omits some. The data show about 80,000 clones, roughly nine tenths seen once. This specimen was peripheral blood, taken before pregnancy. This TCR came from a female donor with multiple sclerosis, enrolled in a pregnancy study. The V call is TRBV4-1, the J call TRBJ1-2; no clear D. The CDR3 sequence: CASTPGGPSNYGYTF. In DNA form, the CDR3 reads TGCGCCAGCACCCCCGGCGGGCCATCTAACTATGGCTACACCTTC.